The 4 T cell receptor beta chains in this list originate from one sample, sequenced in a study of T cell responses to AZD1222 COVID-19 vaccine. Here immunoSEQ multiplex PCR was the method, and the copy in TCRdb shows in-frame clones only, minus some. Counted here are around 99,000 clones, around nine tenths occurring once; the ten biggest clones make up 17%. This sample comprised peripheral blood, obtained on day 0 of AZD1222 vaccination. The receptors were sampled from an adult in good health.

The V and J genes are TRBV5-6 and TRBJ2-3; 7 nucleotides align to TRBD1. Per germline, CDR1 SGHDT and CDR2 YYEEEE. CDR3 length equals 16 residues. V lost 0 bases, J lost 1 base, and 5 bases stayed unmatched. The CDR3 region is CASSLVKGARTDTQYF. The CDR3 coding sequence is TGTGCCAGCAGCTTGGTGAAGGGGGCTCGCACAGATACGCAGTATTTT. Full variable domain (rest looked up from reference TRBV5-6 and TRBJ2-3): DAGVTQSPTHLIKTRGQQVTLRCSPKSGHDTVSWYQQALGQGPQFIFQYYEEEERQRGNFPDRFSGHQFPNYSSELNVNALLLGDSALYLCASSLVKGARTDTQYFGPGTRLTVL.

This rearrangement joins TRBV11-3 to TRBJ1-4; TRBD1 is a possible D gene (5 bases). Germline V gene lookup returns CDR1 SGHNT and CDR2 YENEEA. Trimming pared 2 bases from V and 8 bases from J, leaving 12 bases between. This CDR3 contains 14 residues. This CDR3 is CASSLSRADEKLFF. DNA for the CDR3: TGTGCCAGCAGCTTATCCAGGGCCGACGAAAAACTGTTTTTT.

Of note for this clone: A junction boundary mismatches the germline segment, possibly from a read error. The CDR3 nucleotides are TGTGCCACCAGAAGAGGGGAACTAGGGGCAGATACGCAGTATTTT. This gives the protein CATRRGELGADTQYF. The chain combines TRBV15 with TRBJ2-3; D may match TRBD1 or TRBD2 (5 bases each). This CDR3 region has 15 residues. The germline V gene has CDR1 LNHNV and CDR2 YYDKDF (reference sequence).

This clone was detected once. This chain joins TRBV18 and TRBJ1-6, with a tentative D call TRBD1 (5 bases). Germline CDR1 reads KGHSH; CDR2 reads LQKENI. The CDR3 is made up of 16 amino acids. Trimming shortened V by 4 bases and J by 5 bases, and 15 bases separated the two germline ends. The CDR3 DNA is TGTGCCAGCTCACGCAGAGCAGGGATAGATAATTCACCCCTCCACTTT. Amino acids: CASSRRAGIDNSPLHF.